These T cell receptor beta chains were read from a single sample in a study of blood T cell repertoires in COVID-19. The method was immunoSEQ multiplex PCR; TCRdb's version includes in-frame clones alone and lacks a portion of them. The sample records 150,000 to 200,000 clones, roughly 85% being singletons. Specimen: peripheral blood. The receptors stem from a human donor with acute or convalescent COVID-19. The donor label of this sample is uncertain. The conserved cysteine and the conserved F or W are not part of the CDR3 here. A row's size may be missing; if present it is once, few, many or a size class.

V	J	size	CDR3
TRBV4-2	TRBJ1-4	.	ASSFGQGNEKLF
TRBV11-1	TRBJ2-2	.	ASSSTSGMNTGELF
TRBV6-5	TRBJ1-1	.	ASSYQWRGTEAF
TRBV27	TRBJ2-4	.	ASSPTGGLNIQY
TRBV5-4	TRBJ1-6	.	ASSHATGGSYNSPLH
TRBV7-2	TRBJ2-7	.	ASSLEMASYEQY
TRBV27	TRBJ2-2	.	ASSLMGQGLRRELF
TRBV28	TRBJ1-2	.	ASRTGVGFLYGYT
TRBV30	TRBJ1-1	.	AWTVGGSRGNLMNTEAF
TRBV7-2	TRBJ1-2	.	ASSPPTGGYGYT
TRBV7-8	TRBJ1-5	once	ASSLGLEVNQPQH
TRBV19	TRBJ2-3	once	ASSPRGADTQY
TRBV24-1	TRBJ1-2	.	ATSDSRRRDSGYT
TRBV5-6	TRBJ1-4	.	ASSLALGTGDEKLF
TRBV19	TRBJ2-1	.	ASSNRLAGGENEQF
TRBV3-1/TRBV3-2	TRBJ1-6	.	ASSQQDNSPLH
TRBV6-5	TRBJ1-1	.	ASRGALGNTEAF
TRBV7-6	TRBJ1-2	.	ASSLGPGGREGYT
TRBV18	TRBJ1-4	.	ASSPTGLDEKLF
TRBV5-4	TRBJ2-1	.	ASRTRRGGDNEQF